This TCR beta chain was sequenced in a study of T cells in Graves' hyperthyroidism and ophthalmopathy. The TCR beta CDR3 regions underwent amplification using RNA transcripts as the source. The TCR CDR3 first-round RT-PCR relied on the HTBI primer set. One entry per CDR3 protein results from TCRdb running MiXCR on the multiplex PCR reads. The sample contains around 300,000 distinct CDR3 sequences, 13% of which appear only once. This clonotype was picked up a small number of times. Investigators excluded patients with uncontrolled infection, other autoimmune disease, pregnancy or lactation. This TCR came from a woman between 25 and 40 years old with Graves' hyperthyroidism that later progressed to Graves' ophthalmopathy. The sequencing sample was made of blood.

Here the CDR3 DNA reads TGTGCCAGCAGCTTGGAGATGAACACTGAAGCTTTCTTT. It codes for CASSLEMNTEAFF. This chain links TRBV5-6 with TRBJ1-1; no definite D call. V lost 0 bases to trimming and J lost 0 bases, with 3 bases between them. The CDR3 is 13 amino acids. Germline V gene lookup returns CDR1 SGHDT and CDR2 YYEEEE.